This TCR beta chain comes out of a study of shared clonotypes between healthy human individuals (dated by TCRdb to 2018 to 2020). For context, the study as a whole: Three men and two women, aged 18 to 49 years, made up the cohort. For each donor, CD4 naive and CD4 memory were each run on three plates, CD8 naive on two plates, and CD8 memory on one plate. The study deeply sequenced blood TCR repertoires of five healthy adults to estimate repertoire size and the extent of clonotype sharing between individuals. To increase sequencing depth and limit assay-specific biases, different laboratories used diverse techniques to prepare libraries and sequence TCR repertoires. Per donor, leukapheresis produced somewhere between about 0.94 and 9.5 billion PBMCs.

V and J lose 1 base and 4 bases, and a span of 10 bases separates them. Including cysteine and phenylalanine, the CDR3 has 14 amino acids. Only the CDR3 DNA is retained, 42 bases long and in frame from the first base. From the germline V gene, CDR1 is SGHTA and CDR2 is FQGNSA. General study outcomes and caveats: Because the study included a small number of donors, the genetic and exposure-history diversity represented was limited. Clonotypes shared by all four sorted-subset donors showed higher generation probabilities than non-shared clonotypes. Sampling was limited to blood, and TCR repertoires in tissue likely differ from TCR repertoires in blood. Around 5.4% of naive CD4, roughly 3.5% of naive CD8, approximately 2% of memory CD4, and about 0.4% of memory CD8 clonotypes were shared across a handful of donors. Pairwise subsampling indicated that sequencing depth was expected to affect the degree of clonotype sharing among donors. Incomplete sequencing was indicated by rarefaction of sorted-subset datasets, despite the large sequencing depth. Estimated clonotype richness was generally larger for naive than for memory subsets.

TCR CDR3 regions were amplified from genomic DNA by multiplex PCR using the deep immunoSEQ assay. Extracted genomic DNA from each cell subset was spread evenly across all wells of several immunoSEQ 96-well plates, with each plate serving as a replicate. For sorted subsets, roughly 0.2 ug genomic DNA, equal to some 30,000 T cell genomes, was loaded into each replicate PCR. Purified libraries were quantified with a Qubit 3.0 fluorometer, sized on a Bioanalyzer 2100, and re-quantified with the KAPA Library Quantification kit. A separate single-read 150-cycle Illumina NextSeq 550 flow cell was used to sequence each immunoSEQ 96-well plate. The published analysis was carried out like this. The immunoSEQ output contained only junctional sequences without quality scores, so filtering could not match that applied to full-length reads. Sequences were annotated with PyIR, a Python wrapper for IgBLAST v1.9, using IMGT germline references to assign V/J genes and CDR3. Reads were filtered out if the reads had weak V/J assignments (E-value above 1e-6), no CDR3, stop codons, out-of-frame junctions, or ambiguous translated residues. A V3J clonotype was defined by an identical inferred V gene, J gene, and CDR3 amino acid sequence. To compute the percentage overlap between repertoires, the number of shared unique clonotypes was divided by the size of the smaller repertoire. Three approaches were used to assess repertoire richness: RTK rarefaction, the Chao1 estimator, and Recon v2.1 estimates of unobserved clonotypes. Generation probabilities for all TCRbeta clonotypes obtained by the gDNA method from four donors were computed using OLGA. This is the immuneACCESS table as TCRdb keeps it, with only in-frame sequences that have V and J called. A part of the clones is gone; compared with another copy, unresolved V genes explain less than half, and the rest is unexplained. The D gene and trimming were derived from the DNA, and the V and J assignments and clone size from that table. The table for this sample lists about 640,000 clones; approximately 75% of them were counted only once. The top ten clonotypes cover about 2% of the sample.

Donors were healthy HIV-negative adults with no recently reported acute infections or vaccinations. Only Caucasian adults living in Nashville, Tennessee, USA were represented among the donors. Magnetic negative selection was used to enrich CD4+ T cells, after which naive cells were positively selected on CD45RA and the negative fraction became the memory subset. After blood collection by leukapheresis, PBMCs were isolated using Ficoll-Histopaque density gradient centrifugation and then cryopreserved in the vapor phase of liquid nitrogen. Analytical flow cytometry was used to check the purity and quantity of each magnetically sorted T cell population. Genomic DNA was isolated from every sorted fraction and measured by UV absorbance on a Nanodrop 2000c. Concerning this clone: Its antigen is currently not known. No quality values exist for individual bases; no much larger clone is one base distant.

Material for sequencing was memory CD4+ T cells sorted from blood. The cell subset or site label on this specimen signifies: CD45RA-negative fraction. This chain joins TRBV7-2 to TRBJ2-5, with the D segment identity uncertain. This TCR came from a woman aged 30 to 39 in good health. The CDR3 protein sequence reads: CASSLEEIGETQYF. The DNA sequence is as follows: TGTGCCAGCAGCTTAGAGGAGATTGGAGAGACCCAGTACTTC.